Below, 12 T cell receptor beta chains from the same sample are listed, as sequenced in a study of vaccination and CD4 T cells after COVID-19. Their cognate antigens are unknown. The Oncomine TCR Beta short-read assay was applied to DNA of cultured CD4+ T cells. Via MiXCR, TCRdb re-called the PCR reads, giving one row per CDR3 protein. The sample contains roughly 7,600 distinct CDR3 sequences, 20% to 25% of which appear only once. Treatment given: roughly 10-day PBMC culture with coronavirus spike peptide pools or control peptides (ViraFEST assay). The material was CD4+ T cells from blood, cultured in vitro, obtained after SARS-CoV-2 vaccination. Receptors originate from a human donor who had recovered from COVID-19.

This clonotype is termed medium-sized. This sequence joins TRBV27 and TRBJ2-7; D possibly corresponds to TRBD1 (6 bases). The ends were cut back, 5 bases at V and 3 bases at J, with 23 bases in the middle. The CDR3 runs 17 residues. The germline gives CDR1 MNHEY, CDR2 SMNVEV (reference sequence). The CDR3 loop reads CASSNGTPPPSLYEQYF. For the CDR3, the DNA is TGTGCCAGCAGTAACGGGACACCCCCTCCTTCTCTCTACGAGCAGTACTTC.

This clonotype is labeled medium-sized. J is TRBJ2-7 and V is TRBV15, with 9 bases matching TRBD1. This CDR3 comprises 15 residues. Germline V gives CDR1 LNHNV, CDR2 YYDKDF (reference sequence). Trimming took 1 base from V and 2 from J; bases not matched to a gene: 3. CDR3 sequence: CATSRVGTGTYEQYF. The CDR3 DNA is TGTGCCACCAGCAGAGTTGGGACAGGGACCTACGAGCAGTACTTC.

CDR3 nucleotide sequence: TGCGCCAGCAGCCAAGATCTCGGGAGGGCCATCTACAATGAGCAGTTCTTC. Protein sequence: CASSQDLGRAIYNEQFF. The rearrangement uses TRBV4-3 and TRBJ2-1, with 8 nucleotides matching TRBD2. The CDR3 runs 17 residues. Germline trimming cut 0 bases from V and 3 bases from J; bases unmatched to any gene: 7. Germline V lookup: CDR1 LGHNA, CDR2 YSLEER.

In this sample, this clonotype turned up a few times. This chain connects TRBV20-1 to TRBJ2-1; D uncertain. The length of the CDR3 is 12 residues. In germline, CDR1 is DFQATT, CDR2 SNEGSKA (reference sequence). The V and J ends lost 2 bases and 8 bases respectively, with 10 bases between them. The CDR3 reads CSARLLEHEQFF. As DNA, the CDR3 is TGCAGTGCTAGATTACTCGAACATGAGCAGTTCTTC.

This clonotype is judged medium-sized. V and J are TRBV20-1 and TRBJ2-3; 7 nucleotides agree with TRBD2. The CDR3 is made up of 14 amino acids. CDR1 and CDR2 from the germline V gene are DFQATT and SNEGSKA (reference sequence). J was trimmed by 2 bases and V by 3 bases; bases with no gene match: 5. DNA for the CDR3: TGCAGTGCTAGGCCAGCGGGGCTCACAGATACGCAGTATTTT. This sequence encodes CSARPAGLTDTQYF.

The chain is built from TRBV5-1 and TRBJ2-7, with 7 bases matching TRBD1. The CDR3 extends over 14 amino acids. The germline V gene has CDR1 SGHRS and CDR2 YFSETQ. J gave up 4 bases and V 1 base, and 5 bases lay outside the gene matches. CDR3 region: CASSLSNRGYEQYF. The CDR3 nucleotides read TGCGCCAGCAGCTTGTCGAACAGGGGATACGAGCAGTACTTC.

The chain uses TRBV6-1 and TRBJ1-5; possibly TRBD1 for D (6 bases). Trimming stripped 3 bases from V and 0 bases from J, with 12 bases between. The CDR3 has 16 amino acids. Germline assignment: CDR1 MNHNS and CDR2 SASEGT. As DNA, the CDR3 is TGTGCCAGCAGTGAGCTGGGGGGCACTAGCAATCAGCCCCAGCATTTT. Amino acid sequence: CASSELGGTSNQPQHF.

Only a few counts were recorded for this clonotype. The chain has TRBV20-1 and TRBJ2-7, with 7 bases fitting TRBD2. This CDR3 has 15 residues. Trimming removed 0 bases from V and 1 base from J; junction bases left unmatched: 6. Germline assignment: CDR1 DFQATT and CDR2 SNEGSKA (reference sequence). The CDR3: CSARDPLAASYEQYF. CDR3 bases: TGCAGTGCTAGAGATCCCCTAGCGGCTTCCTACGAGCAGTACTTC.

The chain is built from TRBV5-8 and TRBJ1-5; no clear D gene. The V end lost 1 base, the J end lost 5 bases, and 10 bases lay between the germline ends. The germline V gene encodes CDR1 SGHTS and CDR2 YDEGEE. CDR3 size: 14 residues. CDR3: CASSLRSSDQPQHF. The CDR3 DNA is TGTGCCAGCAGCTTGAGAAGCTCTGATCAGCCCCAGCATTTT.

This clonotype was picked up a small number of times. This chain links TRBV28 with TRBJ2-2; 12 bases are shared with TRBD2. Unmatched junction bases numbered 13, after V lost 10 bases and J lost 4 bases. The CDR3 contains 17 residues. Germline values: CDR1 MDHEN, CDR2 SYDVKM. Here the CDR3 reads CATRLRTSGIGTGELFF. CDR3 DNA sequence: TGTGCCACCAGACTTCGGACTAGCGGGATTGGCACCGGGGAGCTGTTTTTT.

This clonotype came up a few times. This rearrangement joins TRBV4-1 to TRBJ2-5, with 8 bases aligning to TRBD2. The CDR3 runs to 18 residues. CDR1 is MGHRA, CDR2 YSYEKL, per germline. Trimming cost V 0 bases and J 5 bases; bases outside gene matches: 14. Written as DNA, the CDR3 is TGCGCCAGCAGCCAAGAAGGTCGGGGGGGCTTCGTCCGGGAGACCCAGTACTTC. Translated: CASSQEGRGGFVRETQYF.

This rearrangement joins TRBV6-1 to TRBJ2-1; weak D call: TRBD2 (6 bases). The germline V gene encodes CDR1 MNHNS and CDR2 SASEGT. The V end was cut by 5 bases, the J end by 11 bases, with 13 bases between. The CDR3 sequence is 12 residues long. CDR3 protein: CASSPTSFKQFF. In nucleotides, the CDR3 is TGTGCCAGCAGTCCAACTAGCTTTAAGCAGTTCTTC.